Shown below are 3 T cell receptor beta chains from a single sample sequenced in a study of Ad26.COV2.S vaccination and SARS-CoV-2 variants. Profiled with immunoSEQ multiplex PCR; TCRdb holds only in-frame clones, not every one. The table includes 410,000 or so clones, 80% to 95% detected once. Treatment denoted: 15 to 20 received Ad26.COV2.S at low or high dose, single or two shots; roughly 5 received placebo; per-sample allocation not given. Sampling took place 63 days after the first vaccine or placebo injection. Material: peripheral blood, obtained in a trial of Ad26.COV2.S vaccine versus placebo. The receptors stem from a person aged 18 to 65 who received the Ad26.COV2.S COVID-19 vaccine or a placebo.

CDR3 DNA: TGTGCCAGCACCGCCCCGGGACTAGCGGGAGGGCCTATCAACAATGAGCAGTTCTTC. Amino acid sequence: CASTAPGLAGGPINNEQFF. V and J are TRBV28 and TRBJ2-1, with 16 bases fitting TRBD2. CDR1 and CDR2 from the germline V gene are MDHEN and SYDVKM. This CDR3 spans 19 amino acids. Losses at the gene ends were 7 bases for V and 5 bases for J; bases not matched to a gene: 14.

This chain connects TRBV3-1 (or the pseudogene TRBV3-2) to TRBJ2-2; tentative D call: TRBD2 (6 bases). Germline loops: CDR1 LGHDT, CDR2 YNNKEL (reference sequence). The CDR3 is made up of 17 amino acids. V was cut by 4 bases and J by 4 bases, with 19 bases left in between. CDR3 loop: CASSPRDLIWGTGELFF. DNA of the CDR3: TGTGCCAGCAGCCCCCGGGACTTAATATGGGGCACCGGGGAGCTGTTTTTT.

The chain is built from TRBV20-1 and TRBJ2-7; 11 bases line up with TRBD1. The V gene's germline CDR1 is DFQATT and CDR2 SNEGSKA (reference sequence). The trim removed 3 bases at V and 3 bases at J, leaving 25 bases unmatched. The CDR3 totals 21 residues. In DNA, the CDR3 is TGCAGTGCTAGTCGGGACAGGGGGTTCACGACGAATAGAGCCCTTTTCTACGAGCAGTACTTC. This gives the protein CSASRDRGFTTNRALFYEQYF.